This T cell receptor (beta chain) appears in the sequencing data of a study of T cell responses to AZD1222 COVID-19 vaccine. Findings of the study overall: Epitopes outside B.1.351 and B.1.1.7 mutated regions reportedly drew nearly half of spike TCRs. No repertoire was sampled before or during the peak T cell response, only after it. Spike-wide vaccine-associated CD4 TCRs dominated at 160-218 and 743-854.

This clone is a singleton in its sample. Its specificity is unknown. Method: immunoSEQ multiplex PCR; TCRdb's copy keeps in-frame clones and lacks some. The table lists over 25,000 clones, about nine tenths of them singletons, with 7.5% to 10% in the top ten. The CDR3 spans 15 residues. Germline-derived CDR1 and CDR2 are MDHEN and SYDVKM. V lost 5 bases, J lost 4 bases, and 7 bases stayed unmatched. The source was peripheral blood, collected 28 days after the second AZD1222 dose. The J gene is TRBJ2-7, the V gene TRBV28; 11 nucleotides agree with TRBD2. This sequence was found in an adult who received the AZD1222 COVID-19 vaccine. CDR3 sequence (DNA): TGTGCCAGCAGTGGCGGGACTAGCGGAAGTTACGAGCAGTACTTC. Its protein product is CASSGGTSGSYEQYF.